This T cell receptor (beta chain) appears in the sequencing data of a study of blood T cell repertoires in COVID-19. About the research overall: Samples came from the United States, Italy and Spain, spanning acute and convalescent COVID-19. Sample material is recorded as cDNA or gDNA derived from T cells, B-cell-depleted T cells, or PBMCs.

Germline loops: CDR1 LGHDT, CDR2 YNNKEL (reference sequence). Trimming took 6 bases from V and 6 from J; bases not matched to a gene: 6. The CDR3 is 15 amino acids. Profiling relied on immunoSEQ multiplex PCR, and the TCRdb table lists in-frame clones only, not all of them. The sample yields about 85,000 clones, approximately 82% seen once. V is TRBV3-1 (or the pseudogene TRBV3-2) and J is TRBJ1-6; 9 bases match TRBD1. This receptor was identified in a woman of 80 years or more with acute or convalescent COVID-19. Sample: peripheral blood. The CDR3 sequence: CASRDWGQGNSPLHF. Written as DNA, the CDR3 is TGTGCCAGCAGGGACTGGGGACAGGGTAATTCACCCCTCCACTTT.